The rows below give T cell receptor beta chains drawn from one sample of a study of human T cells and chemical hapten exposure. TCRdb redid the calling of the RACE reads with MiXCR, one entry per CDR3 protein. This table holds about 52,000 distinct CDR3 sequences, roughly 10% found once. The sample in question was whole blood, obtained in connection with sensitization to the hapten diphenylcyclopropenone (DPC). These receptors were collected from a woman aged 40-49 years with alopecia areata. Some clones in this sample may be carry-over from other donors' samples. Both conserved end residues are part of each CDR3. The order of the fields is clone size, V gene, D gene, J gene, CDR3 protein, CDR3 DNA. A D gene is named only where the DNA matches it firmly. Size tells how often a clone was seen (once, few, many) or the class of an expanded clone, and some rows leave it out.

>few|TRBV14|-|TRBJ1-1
CASSQGINMNTEAFF
TGTGCCAGCAGCCAAGGGATCAATATGAACACTGAAGCTTTCTTT
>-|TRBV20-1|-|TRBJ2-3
CSAYVTSTDTQYF
TGCAGTGCCTATGTAACTAGCACAGATACGCAGTATTTT
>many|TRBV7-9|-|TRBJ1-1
CASSSDSPLGAFF
TGTGCCAGCAGCTCGGACAGCCCCCTCGGAGCTTTCTTT
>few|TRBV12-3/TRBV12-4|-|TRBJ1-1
CASSHGGPEAFF
TGTGCCAGCAGCCATGGGGGGCCTGAAGCTTTCTTT
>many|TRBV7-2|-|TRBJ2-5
CASSLGTKSRETQYF
TGTGCCAGCAGCTTAGGGACCAAGTCAAGGGAGACCCAGTACTTC
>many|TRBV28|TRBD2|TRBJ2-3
CASCRSGGADTQYF
TGTGCCAGCTGCCGCAGCGGGGGGGCCGATACGCAGTATTTT
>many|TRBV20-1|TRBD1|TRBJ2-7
CSAREVDRRATYEQYF
TGCAGTGCTAGAGAGGTGGACAGGCGAGCGACCTACGAGCAGTACTTC
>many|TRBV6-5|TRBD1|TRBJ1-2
CASSYAGQGARGYTF
TGTGCCAGCAGTTACGCGGGACAGGGGGCGAGGGGCTACACCTTC
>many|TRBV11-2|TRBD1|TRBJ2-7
CASSYGTGGHEQYF
TGTGCCAGCAGCTATGGGACAGGCGGCCACGAGCAGTACTTC
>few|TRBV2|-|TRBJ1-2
CATSAAWAVYGYTF
TGTGCCACCTCAGCGGCCTGGGCGGTCTATGGCTACACCTTC
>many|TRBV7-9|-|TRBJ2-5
CASRPAQETQYF
TGTGCCAGCCGACCGGCCCAAGAGACCCAGTACTTC
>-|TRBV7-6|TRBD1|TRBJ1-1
CASSVSQGAQTEAFF
TGTGCCAGCAGCGTCAGTCAGGGGGCGCAAACTGAAGCTTTCTTT
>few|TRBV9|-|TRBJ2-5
CASSPRTGGETQYF
TGTGCCAGCAGCCCCCGGACCGGAGGAGAGACCCAGTACTTC
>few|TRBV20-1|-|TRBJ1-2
CSAQRGAGGYTF
TGCAGTGCCCAACGGGGGGCGGGTGGCTACACCTTC
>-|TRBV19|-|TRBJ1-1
CASSIDRSQAGRGAFF
TGTGCCAGTAGTATAGATCGGTCACAGGCGGGGCGAGGAGCTTTCTTT
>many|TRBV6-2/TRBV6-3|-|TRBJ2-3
CASGRGIPDTQYF
TGTGCCAGCGGGAGGGGGATTCCAGATACGCAGTATTTT
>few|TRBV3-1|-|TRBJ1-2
CASSQDRRQYGYTF
TGTGCCAGCAGCCAAGATCGGCGACAGTATGGCTACACCTTC
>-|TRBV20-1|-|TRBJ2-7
CSAISGRSYEQYF
TGCAGTGCTATTTCCGGTCGCTCCTACGAGCAGTACTTC
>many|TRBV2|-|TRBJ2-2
CASRNPVGVGELFF
TGTGCCAGCAGGAACCCCGTGGGGGTCGGGGAGCTGTTTTTT
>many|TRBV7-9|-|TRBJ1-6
CASSPLGNSPLHF
TGTGCCAGCTCCCCACTGGGGAATTCACCCCTCCACTTT
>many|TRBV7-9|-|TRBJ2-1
CASSLVEGVNEQFF
TGTGCCAGCAGCTTAGTGGAGGGAGTGAATGAGCAGTTCTTC
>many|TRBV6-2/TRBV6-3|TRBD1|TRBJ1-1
CASRAPGQSYEAFF
TGTGCCAGCAGAGCACCGGGACAGAGTTATGAAGCTTTCTTT
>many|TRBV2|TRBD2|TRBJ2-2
CASSEPAGGPLMSGELFF
TGTGCCAGCAGTGAACCCGCGGGGGGCCCCCTTATGAGCGGGGAGCTGTTTTTT
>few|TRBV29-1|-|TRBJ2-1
CSAAGGREGAYNEQFF
TGCAGCGCAGCCGGGGGCAGGGAGGGGGCCTACAATGAGCAGTTCTTC
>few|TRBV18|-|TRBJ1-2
CASSPPTGYGYTF
TGTGCCAGCTCACCCCCGACAGGTTATGGCTACACCTTC